This T cell receptor (beta chain) appears in the sequencing data of a study of shared T cell receptors in the human thymus. Generated by immunoSEQ multiplex PCR, the TCRdb table keeps only in-frame clones and is missing some. The sample lists 700,000 or so clones, approximately 85% seen once, with about 0.011% in the top ten. Trimming shortened V by 2 bases and J by 8 bases, and 15 bases separated the two germline ends. The CDR3 sequence is 14 residues long. Per germline, CDR1 MNHEY and CDR2 SVGAGI. The data were also submitted as part of a second study, on human thymus T cells.

The sequence derives from a girl under two years old with a congenital heart defect. The chain uses TRBV6-5 and TRBJ1-2; D not certain. The sequenced material came from thymocytes. This CDR3 is CASSYTRRTGGYTF. CDR3 bases: TGTGCCAGCAGTTACACCCGGAGAACCGGCGGCTACACCTTC.